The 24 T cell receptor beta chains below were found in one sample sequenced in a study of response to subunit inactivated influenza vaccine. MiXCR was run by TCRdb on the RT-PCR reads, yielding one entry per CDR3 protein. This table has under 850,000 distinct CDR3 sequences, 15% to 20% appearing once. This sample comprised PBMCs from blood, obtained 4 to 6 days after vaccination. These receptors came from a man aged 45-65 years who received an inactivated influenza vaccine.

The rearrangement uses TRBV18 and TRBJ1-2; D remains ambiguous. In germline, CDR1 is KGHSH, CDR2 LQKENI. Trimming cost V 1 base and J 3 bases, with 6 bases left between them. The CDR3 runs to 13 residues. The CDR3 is CASSPRRDYGYTF. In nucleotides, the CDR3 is TGTGCCAGCTCACCACGTCGGGACTATGGCTACACCTTC.

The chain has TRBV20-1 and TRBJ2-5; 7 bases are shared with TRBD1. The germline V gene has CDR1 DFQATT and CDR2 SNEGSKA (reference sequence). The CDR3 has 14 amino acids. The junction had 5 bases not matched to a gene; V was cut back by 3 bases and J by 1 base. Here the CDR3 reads CSASRNRGQETQYF. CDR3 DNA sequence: TGCAGTGCTAGTAGAAACAGGGGCCAAGAGACCCAGTACTTC.

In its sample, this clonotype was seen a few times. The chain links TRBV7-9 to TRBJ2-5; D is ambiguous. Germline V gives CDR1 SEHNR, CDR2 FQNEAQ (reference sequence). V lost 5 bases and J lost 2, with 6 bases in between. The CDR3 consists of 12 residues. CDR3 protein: CASSLQQETQYF. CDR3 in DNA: TGTGCCAGCAGCCTACAGCAAGAGACCCAGTACTTC.

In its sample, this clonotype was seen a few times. This chain's CDR3 is CASRETGTYGYTF. CDR3 in DNA: TGTGCCAGCAGGGAGACAGGGACGTATGGCTACACCTTC. This chain uses TRBV12-3 or TRBV12-4 with TRBJ1-2; 7 nucleotides line up with TRBD1. The CDR3 totals 13 residues. V dropped 6 bases and J dropped 5; count of bases not matched to a gene: 6.

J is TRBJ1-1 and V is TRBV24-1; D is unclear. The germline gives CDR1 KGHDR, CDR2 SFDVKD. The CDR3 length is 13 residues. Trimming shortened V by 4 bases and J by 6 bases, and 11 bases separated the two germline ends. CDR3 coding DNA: TGTGCCACCAGTGACGCTTTCGGAGCTGAAGCTTTCTTT. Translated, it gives CATSDAFGAEAFF.

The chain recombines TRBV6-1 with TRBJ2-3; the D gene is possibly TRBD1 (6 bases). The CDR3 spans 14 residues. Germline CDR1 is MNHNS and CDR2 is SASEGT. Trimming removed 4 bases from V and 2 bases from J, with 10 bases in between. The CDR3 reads CASSGQVNTDTQYF. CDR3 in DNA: TGTGCCAGCAGTGGACAGGTGAACACAGATACGCAGTATTTT.

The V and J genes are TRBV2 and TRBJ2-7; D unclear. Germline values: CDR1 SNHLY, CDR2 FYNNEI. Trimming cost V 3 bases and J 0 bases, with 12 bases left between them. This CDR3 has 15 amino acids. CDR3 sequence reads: CASSDRPGVSYEQYF. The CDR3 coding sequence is TGTGCCAGCAGTGACCGGCCAGGCGTCTCCTACGAGCAGTACTTC.

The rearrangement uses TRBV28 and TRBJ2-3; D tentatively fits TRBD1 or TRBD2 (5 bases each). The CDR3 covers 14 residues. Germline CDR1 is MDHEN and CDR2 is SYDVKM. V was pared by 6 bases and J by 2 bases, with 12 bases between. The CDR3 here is CASRRGDFTDTQYF. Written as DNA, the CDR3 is TGTGCCAGCAGGAGAGGGGATTTCACAGATACGCAGTATTTT.

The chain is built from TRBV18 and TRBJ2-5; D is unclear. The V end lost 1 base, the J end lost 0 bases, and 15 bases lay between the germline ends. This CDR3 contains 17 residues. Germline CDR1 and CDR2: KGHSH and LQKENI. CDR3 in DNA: TGTGCCAGCTCACCACTTTCCGGCGACTCGTACCAAGAGACCCAGTACTTC. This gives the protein CASSPLSGDSYQETQYF.

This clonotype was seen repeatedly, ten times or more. DNA of the CDR3: TGTGCCAGCAGCCGGACTAGCGGCTACAATGAGCAGTTCTTC. It translates to CASSRTSGYNEQFF. The chain is built from TRBV12-3 or TRBV12-4 and TRBJ2-1; 10 bases are a match to TRBD2. Trimming took 6 bases from V and 3 from J; bases not matched to a gene: 2. The CDR3 is made up of 14 amino acids.

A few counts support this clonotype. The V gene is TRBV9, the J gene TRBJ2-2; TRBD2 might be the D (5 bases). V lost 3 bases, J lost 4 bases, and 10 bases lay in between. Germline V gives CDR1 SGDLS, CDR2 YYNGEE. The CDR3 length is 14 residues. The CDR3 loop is CASSGELGTGELFF. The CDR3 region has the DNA TGTGCCAGCAGCGGGGAGTTAGGCACCGGGGAGCTGTTTTTT.

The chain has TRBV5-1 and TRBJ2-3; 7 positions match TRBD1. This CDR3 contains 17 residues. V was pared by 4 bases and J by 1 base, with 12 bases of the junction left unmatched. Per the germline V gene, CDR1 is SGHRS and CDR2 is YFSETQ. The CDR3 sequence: CASSGGQLRSGTDTQYF. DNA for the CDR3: TGCGCCAGCAGCGGGGGACAGCTCCGATCGGGCACAGATACGCAGTATTTT.

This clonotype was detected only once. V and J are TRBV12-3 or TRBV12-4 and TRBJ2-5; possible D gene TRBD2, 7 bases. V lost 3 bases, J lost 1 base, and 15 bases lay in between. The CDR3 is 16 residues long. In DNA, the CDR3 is TGTGCCAGCAGTTTCGGGGCCCGGGGGGCCCAAGAGACCCAGTACTTC. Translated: CASSFGARGAQETQYF.

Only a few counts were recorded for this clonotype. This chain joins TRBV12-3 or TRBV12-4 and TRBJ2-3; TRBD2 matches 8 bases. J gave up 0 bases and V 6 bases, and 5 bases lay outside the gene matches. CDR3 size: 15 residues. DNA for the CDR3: TGTGCCAGCAGACTAAGCGGGGGCAGCACAGATACGCAGTATTTT. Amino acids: CASRLSGGSTDTQYF.

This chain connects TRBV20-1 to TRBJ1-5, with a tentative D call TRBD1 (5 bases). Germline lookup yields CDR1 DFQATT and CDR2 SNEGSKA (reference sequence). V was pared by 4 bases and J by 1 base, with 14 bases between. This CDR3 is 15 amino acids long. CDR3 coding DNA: TGCAGTGCTACTTCGGCAGGGAGAAGCAATCAGCCCCAGCATTTT. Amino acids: CSATSAGRSNQPQHF.

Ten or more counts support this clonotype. The CDR3 is CSAGIGTDTQYF. The CDR3 DNA sequence: TGCAGTGCTGGGATCGGGACAGATACGCAGTATTTT. The V and J genes are TRBV20-1 and TRBJ2-3; D is unresolved. The CDR3 consists of 12 residues. Germline-derived CDR1 and CDR2 are DFQATT and SNEGSKA (reference sequence). V was trimmed by 5 bases and J by 3 bases, leaving 9 bases between them.

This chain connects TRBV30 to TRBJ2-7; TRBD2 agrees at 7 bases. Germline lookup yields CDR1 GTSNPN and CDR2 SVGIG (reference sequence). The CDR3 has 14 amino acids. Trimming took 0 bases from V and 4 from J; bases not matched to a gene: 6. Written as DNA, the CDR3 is TGTGCCTGGAGTGTATCTTACGGGGGGTACGAGCAGTACTTC. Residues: CAWSVSYGGYEQYF. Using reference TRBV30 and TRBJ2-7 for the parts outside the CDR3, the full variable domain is SQTIHQWPATLVQPVGSPLSLECTVEGTSNPNLYWYRQAAGRGLQLLFYSVGIGQISSEVPQNLSASRPQDRQFILSSKKLLLSDSGFYLCAWSVSYGGYEQYFGPGTRLTVT.

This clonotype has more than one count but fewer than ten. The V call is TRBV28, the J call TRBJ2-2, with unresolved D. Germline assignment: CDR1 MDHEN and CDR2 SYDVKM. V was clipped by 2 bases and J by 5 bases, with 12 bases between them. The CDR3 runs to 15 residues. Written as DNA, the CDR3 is TGTGCCAGCAGTTTAGGCCCCCGAAGGACCGGGGAGCTGTTTTTT. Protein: CASSLGPRRTGELFF.

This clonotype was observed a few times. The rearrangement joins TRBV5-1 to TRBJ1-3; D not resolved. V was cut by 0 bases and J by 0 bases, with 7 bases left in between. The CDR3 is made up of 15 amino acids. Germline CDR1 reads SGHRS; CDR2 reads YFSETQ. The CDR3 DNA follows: TGCGCCAGCAGCTTGGGACCTAGCTCTGGAAACACCATATATTTT. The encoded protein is CASSLGPSSGNTIYF.

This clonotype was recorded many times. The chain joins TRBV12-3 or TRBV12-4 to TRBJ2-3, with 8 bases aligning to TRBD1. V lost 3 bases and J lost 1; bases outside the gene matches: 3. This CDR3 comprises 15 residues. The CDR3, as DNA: TGTGCCAGCAGTTTTGGGACAGGACGCACAGATACGCAGTATTTT. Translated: CASSFGTGRTDTQYF.

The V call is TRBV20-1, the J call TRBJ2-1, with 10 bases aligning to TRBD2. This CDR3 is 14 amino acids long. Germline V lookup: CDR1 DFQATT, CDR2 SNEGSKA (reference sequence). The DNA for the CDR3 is TGCAGCACAAAGGCGGGACTAGCGCAGAATGAGCAGTTCTTC. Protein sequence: CSTKAGLAQNEQFF.

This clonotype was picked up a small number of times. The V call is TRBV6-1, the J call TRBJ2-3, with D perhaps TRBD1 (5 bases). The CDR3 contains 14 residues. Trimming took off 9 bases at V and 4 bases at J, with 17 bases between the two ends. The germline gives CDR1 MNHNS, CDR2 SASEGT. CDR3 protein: CASSQGFMADTQYF. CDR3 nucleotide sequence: TGTGCCAGTTCCCAGGGCTTTATGGCAGATACGCAGTATTTT.

CDR3 region: CASSLAAGGPWEQYF. CDR3 bases: TGTGCCAGCAGCTTGGCGGCAGGGGGACCGTGGGAGCAGTACTTC. V is TRBV5-8 and J is TRBJ2-7; 7 positions match TRBD1. The CDR3 extends over 15 amino acids. CDR1 is SGHTS, CDR2 YDEGEE, per germline. V gave up 0 bases and J gave up 7 bases; unmatched junction bases: 10.

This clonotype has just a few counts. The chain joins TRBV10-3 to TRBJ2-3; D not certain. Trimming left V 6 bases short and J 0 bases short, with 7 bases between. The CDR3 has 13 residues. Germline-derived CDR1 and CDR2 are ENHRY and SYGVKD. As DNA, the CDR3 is TGTGCCATCAGAACTCAGAGCACAGATACGCAGTATTTT. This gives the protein CAIRTQSTDTQYF.